The text below deals with one T cell receptor (beta chain). Its antigen is unknown. This record belongs to a study of T cells after yellow fever vaccination. Study-wide findings and caveats: Secondary responses were weaker yet peaked faster, day 5 versus 15. FACS-sorted repertoires might harbor abundant contaminating clonotypes from the bulk population.

Making TCR cDNA involved 5'RACE template switching, which added UMIs and a universal primer site. TCRdb reprocessed the 5' RACE reads with MiXCR, giving one entry per CDR3 protein. The sample has just under 600,000 distinct CDR3 sequences; approximately 12% are singletons. With 2 bases clipped from V and 8 bases from J, the junction kept 12 bases outside the gene matches. There are 18 residues in the CDR3. Germline V gene data show CDR1 as LNHNV and CDR2 as YYDKDF (reference sequence). The chain uses TRBV15 and TRBJ2-1; 13 bases map to TRBD2. Sequenced material: PBMCs, taken on the day of the yellow fever booster vaccination. The source is a man aged 30 to 45 who received the YFV17D yellow fever vaccine. CDR3 nucleotide sequence: TGTGCCACCAGCAGACCCGGGACTAGCGGGAAAATTTCTGATGAGCAGTTCTTC. Its translation: CATSRPGTSGKISDEQFF.